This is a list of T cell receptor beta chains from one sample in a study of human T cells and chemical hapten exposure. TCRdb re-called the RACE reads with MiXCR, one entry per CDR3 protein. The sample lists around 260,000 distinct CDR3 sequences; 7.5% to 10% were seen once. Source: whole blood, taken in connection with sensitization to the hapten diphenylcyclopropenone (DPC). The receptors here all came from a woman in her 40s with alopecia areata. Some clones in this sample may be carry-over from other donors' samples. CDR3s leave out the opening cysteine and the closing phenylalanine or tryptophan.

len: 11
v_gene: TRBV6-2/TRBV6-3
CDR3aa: ASSYGQSYEQY

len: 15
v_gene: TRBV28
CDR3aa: AAQVGAGGAGGYGYT

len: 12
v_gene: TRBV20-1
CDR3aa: SAIQPRGLDEQY

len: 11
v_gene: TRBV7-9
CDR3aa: ASSLGLSTEAF

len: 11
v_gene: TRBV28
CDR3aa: ASSSLANNEQF

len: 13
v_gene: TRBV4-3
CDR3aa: ASSQGTDSSYEQY

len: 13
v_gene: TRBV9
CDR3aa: ASSVGQRDAGELF

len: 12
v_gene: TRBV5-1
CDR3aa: ASGDHSSTDTQY

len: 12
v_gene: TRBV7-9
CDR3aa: ASTLSGINTEAF

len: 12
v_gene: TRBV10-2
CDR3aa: ASSETGQGETQY

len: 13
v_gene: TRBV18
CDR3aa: ASSSGRGLNTEAF

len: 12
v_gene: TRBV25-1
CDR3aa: ASSEGQPYNEQF

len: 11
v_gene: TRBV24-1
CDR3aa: ATRGTGAQATF

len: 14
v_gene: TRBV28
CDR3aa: ASSLFGLAGAYEQY

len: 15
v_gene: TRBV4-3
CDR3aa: ASSQARLAGHTGELF

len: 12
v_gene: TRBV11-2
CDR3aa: ASSLEAVSGEQY

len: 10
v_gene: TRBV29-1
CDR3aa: SARQGLGEQY

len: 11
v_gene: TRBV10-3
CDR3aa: AITALADNEQF

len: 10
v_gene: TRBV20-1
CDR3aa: SAIGTGYGYT

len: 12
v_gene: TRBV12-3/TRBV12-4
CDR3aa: ASSFFGDYNEQF

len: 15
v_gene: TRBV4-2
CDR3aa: ASSQDYTGGWYNEQF

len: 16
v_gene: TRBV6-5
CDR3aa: ASSYFAPDTPGYNEQF

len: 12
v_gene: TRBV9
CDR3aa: ASSANEGSYEQY

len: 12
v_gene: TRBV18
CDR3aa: ASSPRSARETQY

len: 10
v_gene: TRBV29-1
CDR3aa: SVPGDTDTQY

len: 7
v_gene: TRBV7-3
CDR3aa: ASSLTDT

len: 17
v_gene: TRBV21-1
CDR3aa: ASMHRAKRREVGTGELF

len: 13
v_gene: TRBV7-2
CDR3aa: ASSLVGGQNTEAF

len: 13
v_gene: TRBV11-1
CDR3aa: ASSSGTTRSYEQY

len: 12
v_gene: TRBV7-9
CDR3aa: ASSLVLGNSPLH

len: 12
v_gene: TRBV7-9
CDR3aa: ASSTDRSTDTQY

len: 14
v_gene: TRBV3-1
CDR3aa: ASSPFRTGNNEKLF

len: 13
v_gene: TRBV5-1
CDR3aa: ASSPPLAGSYEQY

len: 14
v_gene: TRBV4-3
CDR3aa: ASSQERARGNEKLF

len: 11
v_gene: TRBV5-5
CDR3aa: ASSKWTGDGYT

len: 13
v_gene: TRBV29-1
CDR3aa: SASVSTPNTGELF